This entry lists 4 T cell receptor beta chains sequenced from one sample in a study of identical twins. MiXCR was run by TCRdb on the 5' RACE reads, yielding one entry per CDR3 protein. Counted here are roughly 630,000 distinct CDR3 sequences, less than 9% occurring once; the ten biggest clones make up roughly 1.6%. This sample was shared with a second study, whose subject was yellow fever vaccine responses in identical twins.

Sequenced material: PBMCs. These receptors all stem from a woman younger than 30 in good health.

This clonotype was seen many times. The rearrangement joins TRBV12-3 or TRBV12-4 to TRBJ2-1; D could derive from TRBD1 or TRBD2 (5 bases each). The CDR3 has 16 amino acids. The V end lost 1 base, the J end lost 0 bases, and 10 bases lay between the germline ends. The CDR3 coding sequence is TGTGCCAGCAGTTTAGGGGACCCGGGCTCCTACAATGAGCAGTTCTTC. Protein: CASSLGDPGSYNEQFF.

This clonotype was picked up many times. The chain recombines TRBV7-2 with TRBJ2-5; TRBD2 is a possible D gene (6 bases). The germline gives CDR1 SGHTA, CDR2 FQGNSA. Trimming left V 5 bases short and J 7 bases short, with 17 bases between. The CDR3 is 14 amino acids. The CDR3 loop reads CASSTQLMGGTQYF. In DNA, the CDR3 is TGTGCCAGCAGCACACAGCTTATGGGGGGGACCCAGTACTTC.

There are many counts of this clonotype. J is TRBJ2-4 and V is TRBV6-5; perhaps TRBD1 as D (6 bases). Germline V gene sequence: CDR1 MNHEY, CDR2 SVGAGI. Trimming took 0 bases from V and 3 from J, leaving 9 bases between them. The CDR3 contains 15 residues. The CDR3, as DNA: TGTGCCAGCAGTTACTCCAGGGGTGGCAAAAACATTCAGTACTTC. It is translated as CASSYSRGGKNIQYF.

This chain connects TRBV7-2 to TRBJ2-1, with D possibly matching TRBD2 (6 bases). This CDR3 has 16 residues. The V end lost 5 bases, the J end lost 4 bases, and 18 bases lay between the germline ends. CDR1 is SGHTA and CDR2 is FQGNSA in the germline V gene. DNA of the CDR3: TGTGCCAGCAGCACGAGACGGGGACTGACGTACAATGAGCAGTTCTTC. It translates to CASSTRRGLTYNEQFF.